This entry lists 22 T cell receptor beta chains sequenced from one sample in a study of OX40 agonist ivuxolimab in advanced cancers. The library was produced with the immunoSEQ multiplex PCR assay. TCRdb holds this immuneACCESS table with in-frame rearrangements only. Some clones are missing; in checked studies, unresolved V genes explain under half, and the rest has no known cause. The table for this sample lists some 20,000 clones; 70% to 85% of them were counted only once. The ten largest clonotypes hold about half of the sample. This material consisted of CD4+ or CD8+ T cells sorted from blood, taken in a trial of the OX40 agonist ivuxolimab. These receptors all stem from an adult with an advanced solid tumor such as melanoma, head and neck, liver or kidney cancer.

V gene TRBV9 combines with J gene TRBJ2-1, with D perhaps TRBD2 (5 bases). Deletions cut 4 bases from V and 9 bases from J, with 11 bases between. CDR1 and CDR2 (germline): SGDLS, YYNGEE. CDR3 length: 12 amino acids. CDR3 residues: CASSRAAVEQFF. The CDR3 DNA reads TGTGCCAGCAGCCGGGCAGCGGTTGAGCAGTTCTTC. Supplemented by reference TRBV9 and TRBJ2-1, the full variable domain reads DSGVTQTPKHLITATGQRVTLRCSPRSGDLSVYWYQQSLDQGLQFLIQYYNGEERAKGNILERFSAQQFPDLHSELNLSSLELGDSALYFCASSRAAVEQFFGPGTRLTVL.

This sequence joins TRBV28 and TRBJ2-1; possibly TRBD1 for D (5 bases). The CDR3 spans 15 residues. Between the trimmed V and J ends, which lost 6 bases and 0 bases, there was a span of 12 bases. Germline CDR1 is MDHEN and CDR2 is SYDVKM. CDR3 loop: CASRLQESSYNEQFF. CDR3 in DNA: TGTGCCAGCAGGCTACAGGAGAGCTCCTACAATGAGCAGTTCTTC.

CDR3 loop: CASSTIQEIGVPRTEAFF. The CDR3 DNA sequence: TGTGCCAGCAGCACAATTCAGGAGATAGGGGTGCCACGCACTGAAGCTTTCTTT. The chain uses TRBV21-1 and TRBJ1-1; the table calls TRBD1, which could not be checked here. TRBV21-1 is designated a pseudogene. The CDR3 covers 18 residues.

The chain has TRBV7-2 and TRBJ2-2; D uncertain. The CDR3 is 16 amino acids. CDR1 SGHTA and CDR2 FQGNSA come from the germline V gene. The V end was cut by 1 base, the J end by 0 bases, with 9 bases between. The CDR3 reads CASSLVSESNTGELFF. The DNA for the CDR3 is TGTGCCAGCAGCTTAGTTTCGGAGTCGAACACCGGGGAGCTGTTTTTT.

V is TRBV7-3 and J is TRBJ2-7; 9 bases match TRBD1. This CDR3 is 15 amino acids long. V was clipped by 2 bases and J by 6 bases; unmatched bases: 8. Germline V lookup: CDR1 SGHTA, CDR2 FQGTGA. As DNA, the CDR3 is TGTGCCAGCAGCTTAGCCGGACAGGGGACCACCGAGCAGTACTTC. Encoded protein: CASSLAGQGTTEQYF.

The CDR3 sequence: CASSLEVNTEAFF. The CDR3 region has the DNA TGTGCCAGCAGCTTAGAAGTGAACACTGAAGCTTTCTTT. The V and J genes are TRBV7-6 and TRBJ1-1; no firm D call. V was clipped by 1 base and J by 0 bases, with 3 bases between them. Germline lookup yields CDR1 SGHVS and CDR2 FNYEAQ. The CDR3 is made up of 13 amino acids. Complete variable domain (other parts from reference TRBV7-6 and TRBJ1-1): GAGVSQSPRYKVTKRGQDVALRCDPISGHVSLYWYRQALGQGPEFLTYFNYEAQQDKSGLPNDRFSAERPEGSISTLTIQRTEQRDSAMYRCASSLEVNTEAFFGQGTRLTVV.

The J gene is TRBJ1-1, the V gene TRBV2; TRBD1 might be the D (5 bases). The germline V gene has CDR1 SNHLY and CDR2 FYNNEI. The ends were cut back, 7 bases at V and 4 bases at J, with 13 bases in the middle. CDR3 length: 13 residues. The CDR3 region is CASTRGTATEAFF. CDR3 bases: TGTGCCAGCACGAGAGGGACTGCCACTGAAGCTTTCTTT.

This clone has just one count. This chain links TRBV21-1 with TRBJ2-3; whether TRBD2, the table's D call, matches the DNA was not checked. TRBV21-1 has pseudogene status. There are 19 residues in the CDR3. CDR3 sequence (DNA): TGTGCCAGCAGCAAATGGACTAGCGGGGGCCCAAGCCACACAGATACGCAGTATTTT. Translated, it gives CASSKWTSGGPSHTDTQYF.

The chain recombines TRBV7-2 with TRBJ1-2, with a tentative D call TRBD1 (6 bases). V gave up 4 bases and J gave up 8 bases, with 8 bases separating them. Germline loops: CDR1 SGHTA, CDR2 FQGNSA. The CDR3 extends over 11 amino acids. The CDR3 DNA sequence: TGTGCCAGCAGCTCCGGACAGGGCTACACCTTC. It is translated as CASSSGQGYTF.

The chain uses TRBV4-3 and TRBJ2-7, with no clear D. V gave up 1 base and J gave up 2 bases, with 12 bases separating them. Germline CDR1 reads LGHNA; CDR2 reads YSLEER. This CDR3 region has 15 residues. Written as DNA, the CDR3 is TGCGCCAGCAGCCAAGGTGTTGCAGGTCCCTACGAGCAGTACTTC. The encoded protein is CASSQGVAGPYEQYF.

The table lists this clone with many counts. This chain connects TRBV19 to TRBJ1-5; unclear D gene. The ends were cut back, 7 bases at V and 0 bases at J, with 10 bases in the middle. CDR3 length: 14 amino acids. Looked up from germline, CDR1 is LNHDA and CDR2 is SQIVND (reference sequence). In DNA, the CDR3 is TGTGCCAGTAACGTACCTTATAGCAATCAGCCCCAGCATTTT. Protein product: CASNVPYSNQPQHF.

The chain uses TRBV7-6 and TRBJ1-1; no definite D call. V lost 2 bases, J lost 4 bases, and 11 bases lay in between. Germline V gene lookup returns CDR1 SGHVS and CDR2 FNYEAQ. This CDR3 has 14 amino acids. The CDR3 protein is CASSLRERGTEAFF. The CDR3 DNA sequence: TGTGCCAGCAGCTTACGCGAAAGAGGCACTGAAGCTTTCTTT.

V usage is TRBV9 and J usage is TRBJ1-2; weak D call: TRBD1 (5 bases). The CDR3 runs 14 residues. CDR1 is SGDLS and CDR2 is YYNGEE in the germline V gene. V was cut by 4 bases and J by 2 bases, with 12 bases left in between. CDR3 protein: CASSNIRENYGYTF. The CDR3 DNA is TGTGCCAGCAGCAATATCAGGGAAAACTATGGCTACACCTTC.

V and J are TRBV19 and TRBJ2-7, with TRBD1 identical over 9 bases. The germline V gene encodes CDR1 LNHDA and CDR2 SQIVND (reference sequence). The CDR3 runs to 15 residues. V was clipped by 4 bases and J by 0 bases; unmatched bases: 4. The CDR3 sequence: CASSTPGQGSYEQYF. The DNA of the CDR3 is TGTGCCAGTAGTACGCCGGGACAGGGCTCCTACGAGCAGTACTTC.

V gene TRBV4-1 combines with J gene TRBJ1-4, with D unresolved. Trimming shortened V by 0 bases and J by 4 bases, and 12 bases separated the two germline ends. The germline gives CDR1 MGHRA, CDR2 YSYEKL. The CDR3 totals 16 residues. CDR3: CASSQESRQLNEKLFF. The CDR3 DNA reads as TGCGCCAGCAGCCAAGAAAGTAGGCAACTTAATGAAAAACTGTTTTTT.

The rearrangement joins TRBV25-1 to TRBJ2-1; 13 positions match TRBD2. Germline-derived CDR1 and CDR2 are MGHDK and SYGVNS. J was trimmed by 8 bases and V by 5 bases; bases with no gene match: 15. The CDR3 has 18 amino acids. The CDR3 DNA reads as TGTGCCAGCAGTTCCACTATACTAGCGGGAGGGCCTCTGGATGAGCAGTTCTTC. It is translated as CASSSTILAGGPLDEQFF.

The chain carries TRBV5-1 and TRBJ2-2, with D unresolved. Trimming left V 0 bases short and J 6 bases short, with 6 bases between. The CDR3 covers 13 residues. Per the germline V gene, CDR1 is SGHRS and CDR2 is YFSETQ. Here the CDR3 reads CASSLARPGELFF. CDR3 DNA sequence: TGCGCCAGCAGCTTGGCTCGGCCCGGGGAGCTGTTTTTT.

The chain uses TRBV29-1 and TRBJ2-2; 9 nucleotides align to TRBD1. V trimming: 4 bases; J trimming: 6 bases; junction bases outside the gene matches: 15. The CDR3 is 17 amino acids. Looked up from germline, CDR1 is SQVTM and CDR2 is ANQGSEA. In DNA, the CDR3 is TGCAGCGTTGCCGCGGGACCGGGACAGGGAGTAGCCGGGGAGCTGTTTTTT. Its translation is CSVAAGPGQGVAGELFF.

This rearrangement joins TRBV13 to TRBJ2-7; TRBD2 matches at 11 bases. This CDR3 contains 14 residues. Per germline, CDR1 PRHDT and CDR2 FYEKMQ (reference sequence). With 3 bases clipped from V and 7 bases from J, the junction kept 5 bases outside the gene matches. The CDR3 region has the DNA TGTGCCAGCAGCTTGACTAGCGGGGCCGCGGAGCAGTACTTC. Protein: CASSLTSGAAEQYF.

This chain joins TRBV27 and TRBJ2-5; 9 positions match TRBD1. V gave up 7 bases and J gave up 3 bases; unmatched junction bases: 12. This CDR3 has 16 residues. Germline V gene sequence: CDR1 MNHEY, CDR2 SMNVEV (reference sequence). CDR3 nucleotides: TGTGCCAGCACCCACACATATGGACAGGGGAAAGAGACCCAGTACTTC. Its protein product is CASTHTYGQGKETQYF.

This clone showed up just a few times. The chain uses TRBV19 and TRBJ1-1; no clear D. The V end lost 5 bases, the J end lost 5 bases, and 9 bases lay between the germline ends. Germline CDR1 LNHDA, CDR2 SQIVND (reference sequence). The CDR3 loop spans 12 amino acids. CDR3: CASSLGPTEAFF. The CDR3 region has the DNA TGTGCCAGTAGTCTCGGACCGACTGAAGCTTTCTTT.

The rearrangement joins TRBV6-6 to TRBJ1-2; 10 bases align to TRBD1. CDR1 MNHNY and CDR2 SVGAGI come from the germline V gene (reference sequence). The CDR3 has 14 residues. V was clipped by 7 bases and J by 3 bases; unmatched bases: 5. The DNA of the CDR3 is TGTGCCAGCACTGGGACAGGGGCGTACTATGGCTACACCTTC. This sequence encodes CASTGTGAYYGYTF.